This entry is about one T cell receptor (beta chain). The data derive from a study of blood T cell repertoires in COVID-19. Clinical history as reported by participants underpinned cohort assignment. Libraries were prepared by immunoSEQ multiplex PCR; TCRdb keeps only in-frame clonotypes and omits some of them. The table lists around 450,000 clones, roughly 87% of them singletons. The CDR3 loop spans 17 amino acids. CDR1 is SGHNT and CDR2 is YENEEA in the germline V gene. The germline V and J ends were trimmed by 0 bases and 0 bases, with 11 bases remaining between them. The origin of this receptor is a man aged 18 to 30 who had recovered from COVID-19. Sequencing was performed on PBMCs or T cells enriched from blood (not recorded which). This chain joins TRBV11-3 and TRBJ2-2; weak D call: TRBD2 (5 bases). CDR3 loop: CASSLDSRAANTGELFF. CDR3 nucleotide sequence: TGTGCCAGCAGCTTAGATTCGAGGGCAGCGAACACCGGGGAGCTGTTTTTT.